The rows below give T cell receptor beta chains drawn from one sample of a study of blood T cell repertoires in COVID-19. Only in-frame clones appear in the TCRdb table, and some are missing; sequencing was by immunoSEQ multiplex PCR. This repertoire shows about 230,000 clones, roughly 85% found once; its top ten account for around 1%. Sequenced sample: peripheral blood. Every receptor here comes from a man in his forties with acute or convalescent COVID-19. CDR3s include the opening cysteine and the closing phenylalanine or tryptophan. A D gene is named only where the DNA matches it firmly. The size field is filled for only some rows; it gives once, few, many or a size class.

J gene	clone size	V gene	D gene	CDR3 protein	CDR3 DNA
TRBJ2-2	-	TRBV5-4	-	CASSFQKAGPGELFF	TGTGCCAGCAGCTTCCAAAAAGCGGGTCCCGGGGAGCTGTTTTTT
TRBJ1-1	-	TRBV6-5	TRBD1	CASSYSRQGVTEAFF	TGTGCCAGCAGTTACTCGAGGCAGGGGGTAACTGAAGCTTTCTTT
TRBJ2-5	-	TRBV9	-	CASSVGGNHQETQYF	TGTGCCAGCAGCGTAGGAGGTAACCACCAAGAGACCCAGTACTTC
TRBJ1-5	-	TRBV4-1	-	CASSQERDQPQHF	TGCGCCAGCAGCCAAGAACGAGATCAGCCCCAGCATTTT
TRBJ1-2	-	TRBV5-6	TRBD1	CASSLVGRTGNYGYTF	TGTGCCAGCAGCTTGGTTGGAAGGACAGGCAATTATGGCTACACCTTC
TRBJ1-6	-	TRBV10-3	-	CAISESSGLNSPLHF	TGTGCCATCAGTGAGTCCTCGGGACTTAATTCACCCCTCCACTTT
TRBJ2-2	-	TRBV24-1	-	CATSDITRGNTGELFF	TGTGCCACCAGTGATATAACCAGGGGGAACACCGGGGAGCTGTTTTTT
TRBJ1-2	-	TRBV5-6	-	CASSLGRKNYGYTF	TGTGCCAGCAGCTTGGGCAGGAAGAACTATGGCTACACCTTC
TRBJ2-3	-	TRBV28	TRBD2	CASSLTSGAVTDTQYF	TGTGCCAGCAGTTTGACTAGCGGGGCCGTCACAGATACGCAGTATTTT
TRBJ2-1	-	TRBV11-2	-	CASSLGYYNEQFF	TGTGCCAGCAGCTTAGGCTACTACAATGAGCAGTTCTTC
TRBJ2-3	-	TRBV29-1	-	CSVERVLADLRDF	TGCAGCGTCGAAAGGGTATTAGCGGACCTTCGGGATTTT
TRBJ1-2	few	TRBV21-1	-	CASSKVPSGGEVRDYGYTF	TGTGCCAGCAGCAAAGTACCATCAGGGGGCGAGGTTCGAGACTATGGCTACACCTTC
TRBJ2-1	once	TRBV18	-	CASSPALQWQFF	TGTGCCAGCTCACCAGCGTTACAGTGGCAGTTCTTC
TRBJ1-1	-	TRBV7-3	TRBD1	CASSSLSGDRGADTEAFF	TGTGCCAGCAGCTCCCTAAGTGGGGACAGGGGGGCCGACACTGAAGCTTTCTTT
TRBJ2-2	-	TRBV5-4	-	CASSLAGRGNTNTGELFF	TGTGCCAGCAGCTTGGCCGGTCGAGGAAACACGAACACCGGGGAGCTGTTTTTT
TRBJ1-3	-	TRBV5-1	-	CASSLAQGGSGNTIYF	TGCGCCAGCAGCTTGGCGCAGGGAGGTTCTGGAAACACCATATATTTT
TRBJ2-5	-	TRBV5-4	-	CASSPGPVETQYF	TGTGCCAGCAGCCCTGGGCCTGTAGAGACCCAGTACTTC
TRBJ1-2	-	TRBV4-1	-	CASSPDHPGNYGYTF	TGCGCCAGCAGCCCCGATCACCCGGGGAACTATGGCTACACCTTC
TRBJ2-5	-	TRBV7-3	TRBD2	CASSLGIGGGYQETQYF	TGTGCCAGCAGCTTAGGAATAGGCGGGGGGTACCAAGAGACCCAGTACTTC
TRBJ1-1	-	TRBV19	-	CASSMDAGVNTEAFF	TGTGCCAGTAGTATGGATGCAGGCGTCAACACTGAAGCTTTCTTT
TRBJ1-1	once	TRBV19	TRBD1	CASSISRGRTEAFF	TGTGCCAGTAGTATAAGCAGGGGGCGTACTGAAGCTTTCTTT
TRBJ1-2	-	TRBV5-1	TRBD1	CASSWQQGADGYTF	TGCGCCAGCAGCTGGCAACAGGGGGCGGATGGCTACACCTTC
TRBJ1-3	-	TRBV6-6	TRBD1	CASSTSLGQGSNTIYF	TGTGCCAGCAGTACTTCCCTGGGACAGGGTTCGAACACCATATATTTT
TRBJ2-2	-	TRBV9	TRBD2	CASSVGLAGNTGELFF	TGTGCCAGCAGCGTAGGACTAGCGGGGAACACCGGGGAGCTGTTTTTT
TRBJ1-4	-	TRBV6-5	TRBD1	CASGPGTGKEKLFF	TGTGCCAGCGGCCCCGGGACAGGGAAGGAAAAACTGTTTTTT
TRBJ1-1	-	TRBV6-2/TRBV6-3	-	CASSSGVWAEAFF	TGTGCCAGCAGTTCCGGGGTTTGGGCTGAAGCTTTCTTT
TRBJ1-2	-	TRBV29-1	-	CSVDSVNYGYTF	TGCAGCGTTGATTCGGTCAACTATGGCTACACCTTC
TRBJ2-7	-	TRBV20-1	TRBD1	CSASLGQGIYEQYF	TGCAGTGCTAGTCTGGGACAGGGGATTTACGAGCAGTACTTC
TRBJ2-7	-	TRBV11-2	TRBD2	CASSQSGLAGEPAYEQYF	TGTGCCAGCAGTCAATCCGGTTTAGCGGGGGAACCCGCCTACGAGCAGTACTTC